This T cell receptor beta chain emerged from a study of blood T cell repertoires in COVID-19. Study summary: Italy, Spain and the United States were the sources of the convalescent and acute COVID-19 samples. T cells, B-cell-depleted T cells, or PBMCs supplied cDNA or gDNA.

As processed by the authors: By means of reference gene primer amplification, nucleated cell counts were estimated. Profiling relied on immunoSEQ multiplex PCR, and the TCRdb table lists in-frame clones only, not all of them. V and J calls and clone size are given by that table; D and trimming were obtained from the DNA. Among around 130,000 clones listed, about 90% were seen once. J was trimmed by 2 bases and V by 7 bases; bases with no gene match: 0. Germline values: CDR1 SGHNT, CDR2 YYREEE (reference sequence). The CDR3 is 13 residues long. In this sample, this clone turned up once. The V call is TRBV5-4, the J call TRBJ2-1; 10 nucleotides line up with TRBD2. The sequenced sample consisted of peripheral blood. The receptor comes from a woman aged 55-69 years with acute or convalescent COVID-19. The CDR3 DNA reads as TGTGCCAGCGGACTAGCGGCCTACAATGAGCAGTTCTTC. Its protein is CASGLAAYNEQFF.